The source of this T cell receptor (beta chain) is a study of blood T cell repertoires in COVID-19. Overall study: Samples of COVID-19 (acute and convalescent) were obtained from the United States, Italy and Spain. From T cells, B-cell-depleted T cells, or PBMCs came the material, which was cDNA or gDNA.

Per germline, CDR1 MDHEN and CDR2 SYDVKM. The CDR3 length is 12 residues. V was cut by 3 bases and J by 4 bases, with 6 bases left in between. Per the original data handling: Reference gene primer amplification yielded estimated nucleated cell counts. Sequenced by immunoSEQ multiplex PCR; TCRdb stores in-frame clones only, minus some. Clone size and V and J calls were adopted from that table, with D and trimming inferred from the DNA. The table has around 99,000 clones, approximately 85% seen once. The chain combines TRBV28 with TRBJ1-2; D is uncertain. Material for sequencing was peripheral blood. The clonotype comes from a woman of 80 years or more with active or convalescent COVID-19. CDR3 sequence (DNA): TGTGCCAGCAGTTTCACTGGCTATGGCTACACCTTC. This sequence encodes CASSFTGYGYTF.